The TCR beta chain under discussion was sequenced for a study of OX40 agonist ivuxolimab in advanced cancers. Study at large: The dose-escalation cohort had hepatocellular carcinoma, melanoma, renal cell or head and neck cancer. Overall study results and limits: Compared with CD4+, CD8+ T cells on average had more expanded clones.

Repertoires were generated with immunoSEQ multiplex PCR, while TCRdb's copy carries only in-frame clones and drops some. Seen here are some 96,000 clones, about nine tenths observed once, and the top ten hold around 0.16%. The V end was cut by 0 bases, the J end by 2 bases, with 11 bases between. The CDR3 sequence is 15 residues long. The germline gives CDR1 SGHRS, CDR2 YFSETQ. Concerning this clone itself: Its antigen is undetermined.

Sequenced here: CD4+ or CD8+ T cells sorted from blood, sampled in a trial of the OX40 agonist ivuxolimab. This TCR derives from an adult with an advanced solid tumor such as melanoma, head and neck, liver or kidney cancer. V is TRBV5-1 and J is TRBJ2-5; D remains unclear. As DNA, the CDR3 is TGCGCCAGCAGCTTGGCCGTCGGTGCGCAAGAGACCCAGTACTTC. Residues: CASSLAVGAQETQYF. The full variable domain, completed using reference TRBV5-1 and TRBJ2-5, is KAGVTQTPRYLIKTRGQQVTLSCSPISGHRSVSWYQQTPGQGLQFLFEYFSETQRNKGNFPGRFSGRQFSNSRSEMNVSTLELGDSALYLCASSLAVGAQETQYFGPGTRLLVL.